This TCR beta chain appears in the sequencing data of a study of T cell repertoires in cytomegalovirus infection. Findings and caveats of the study: Cumulated frequencies of public TCR beta families served to identify carriers of CMV plus the relevant HLA.

TCRdb independently ran MiXCR on the reads; one entry per CDR3 protein. The sample has 200,000 to 250,000 distinct CDR3 sequences, roughly 22% seen once. For this clonotype: Its antigen remains unidentified.

The CDR3 loop spans 16 amino acids. V lost 3 bases and J lost 0, with 11 bases in between. Germline V gene sequence: CDR1 MDHEN, CDR2 SYDVKM. The chain is built from TRBV28 and TRBJ1-4; D is uncertain. Sequenced material: CD8+ T cells from PBMCs. This receptor was identified in a human donor in good health (CMV status not recorded). Some clones in this sample may be carry-over from other donors' samples. The chain's CDR3 is CASSLGNITTNEKLFF. CDR3 nucleotides: TGTGCCAGCAGTTTGGGGAACATCACAACTAATGAAAAACTGTTTTTT.